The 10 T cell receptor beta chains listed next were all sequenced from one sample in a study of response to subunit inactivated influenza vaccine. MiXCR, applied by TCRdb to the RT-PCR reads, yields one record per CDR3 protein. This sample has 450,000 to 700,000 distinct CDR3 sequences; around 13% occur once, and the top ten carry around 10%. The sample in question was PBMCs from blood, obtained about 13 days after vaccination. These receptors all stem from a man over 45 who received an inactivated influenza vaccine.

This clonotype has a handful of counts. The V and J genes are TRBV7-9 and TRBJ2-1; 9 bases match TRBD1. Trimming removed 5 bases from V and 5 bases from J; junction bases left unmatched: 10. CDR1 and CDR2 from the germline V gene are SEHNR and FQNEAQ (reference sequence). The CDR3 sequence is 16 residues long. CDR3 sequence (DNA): TGTGCCAGCAGCGAAAGGGGACAGGGCCCCAACAATGAGCAGTTCTTC. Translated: CASSERGQGPNNEQFF. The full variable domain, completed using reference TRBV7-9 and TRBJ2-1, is DTGVSQNPRHKITKRGQNVTFRCDPISEHNRLYWYRQTLGQGPEFLTYFQNEAQLEKSRLLSDRFSAERPKGSFSTLEIQRTEQGDSAMYLCASSERGQGPNNEQFFGPGTRLTVL.

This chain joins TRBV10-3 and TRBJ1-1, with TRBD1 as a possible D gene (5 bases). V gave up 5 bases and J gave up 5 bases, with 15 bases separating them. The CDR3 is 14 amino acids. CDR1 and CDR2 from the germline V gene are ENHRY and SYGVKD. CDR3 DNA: TGTGCCATCAGTCCAGGAGCGGGGGGAACTGAAGCTTTCTTT. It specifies CAISPGAGGTEAFF.

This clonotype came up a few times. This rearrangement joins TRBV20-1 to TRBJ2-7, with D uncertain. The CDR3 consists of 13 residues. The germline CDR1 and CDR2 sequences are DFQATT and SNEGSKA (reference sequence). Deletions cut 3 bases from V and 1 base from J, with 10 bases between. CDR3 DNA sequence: TGCAGTGCTAGCCATCAGCAATCCTACGAGCAGTACTTC. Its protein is CSASHQQSYEQYF.

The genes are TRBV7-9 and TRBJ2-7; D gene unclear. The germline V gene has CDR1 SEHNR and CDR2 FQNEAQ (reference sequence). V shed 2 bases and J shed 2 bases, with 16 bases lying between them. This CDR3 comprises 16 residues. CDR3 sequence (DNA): TGTGCCAGCAGCTTACTCGGAGAGCAGCATACCTACGAGCAGTACTTC. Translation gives CASSLLGEQHTYEQYF.

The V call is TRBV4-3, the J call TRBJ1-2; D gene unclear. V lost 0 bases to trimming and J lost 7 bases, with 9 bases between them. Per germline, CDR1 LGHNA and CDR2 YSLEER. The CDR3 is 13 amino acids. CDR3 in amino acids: CASSQEYQRGYTF. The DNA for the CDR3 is TGCGCCAGCAGCCAAGAATACCAGCGTGGCTACACCTTC.

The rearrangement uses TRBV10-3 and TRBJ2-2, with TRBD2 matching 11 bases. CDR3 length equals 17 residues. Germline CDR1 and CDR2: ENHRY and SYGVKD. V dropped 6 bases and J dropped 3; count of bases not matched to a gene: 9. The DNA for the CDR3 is TGTGCCATCAGCCCTACTAGCGGGAGAACGTACACCGGGGAGCTGTTTTTT. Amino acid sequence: CAISPTSGRTYTGELFF.

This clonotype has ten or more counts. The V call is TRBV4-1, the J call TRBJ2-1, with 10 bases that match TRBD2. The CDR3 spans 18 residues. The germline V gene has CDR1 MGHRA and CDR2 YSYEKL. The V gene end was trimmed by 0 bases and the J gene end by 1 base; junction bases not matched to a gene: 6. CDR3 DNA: TGCGCCAGCAGCCAAGATCTCAGCGGGGGGGCGTCCTACAATGAGCAGTTCTTC. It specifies CASSQDLSGGASYNEQFF.

The CDR3 bases are TGTGCCAGCTCACCACTTGCTCTGGCGGGAGAGACCCAGTACTTC. Amino acids: CASSPLALAGETQYF. This sequence joins TRBV18 and TRBJ2-5; weak D call: TRBD2 (5 bases). V lost 1 base and J lost 4, with 13 bases in between. This CDR3 contains 15 residues. Germline lookup yields CDR1 KGHSH and CDR2 LQKENI.

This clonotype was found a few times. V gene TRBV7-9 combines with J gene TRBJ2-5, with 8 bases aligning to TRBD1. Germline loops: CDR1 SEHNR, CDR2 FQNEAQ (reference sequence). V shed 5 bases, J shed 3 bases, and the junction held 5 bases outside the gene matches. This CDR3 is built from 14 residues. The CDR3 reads CASSKGQGKETQYF. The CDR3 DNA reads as TGTGCCAGCAGCAAAGGACAGGGAAAAGAGACCCAGTACTTC.

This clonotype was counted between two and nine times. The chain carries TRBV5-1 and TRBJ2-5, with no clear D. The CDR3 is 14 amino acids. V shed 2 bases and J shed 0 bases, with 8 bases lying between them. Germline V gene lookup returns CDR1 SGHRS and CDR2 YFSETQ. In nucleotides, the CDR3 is TGCGCCAGCAGCTTAGACGGAAACCAAGAGACCCAGTACTTC. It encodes CASSLDGNQETQYF.